The following is a TCR beta chain sequence with its context. Its specific antigen is unknown. Base qualities are missing; no much larger clone stands one base away. The donors were healthy, HIV-negative adults with no recently reported acute infections or vaccinations. Every donor was a Caucasian adult residing in Nashville, Tennessee, USA. In the unsorted samples, 90 million or so PBMCs were counted, and genomic DNA was extracted using the QIAamp DNA Blood Mini kit. After blood collection by leukapheresis, PBMCs were isolated using Ficoll-Histopaque density gradient centrifugation and then cryopreserved in the vapor phase of liquid nitrogen. The entry originates in a study of shared clonotypes between healthy human individuals (dated by TCRdb to about 2020). About the investigation overall: The cohort comprised two women and a few men aged 18 to 49 years. To increase sequencing depth and limit assay-specific biases, TCR repertoire library preparation and sequencing were carried out by different laboratories using diverse techniques. Per donor, leukapheresis produced somewhere between about 0.9 and 9 billion PBMCs. To estimate repertoire size and how much clonotype sharing occurs between individuals, the study deeply sequenced the blood TCR repertoires of several healthy adults.

Study-wide findings and limitations: Pairwise subsampling led to the expectation that sequencing depth would affect the degree of clonotype sharing among donors. Only blood was sampled, and tissue TCR repertoires likely differ from those in blood. The small number of donors limited the genetic and exposure-history diversity represented.

After removal of 11 bases from V and 6 bases from J, the junction retains 13 bases not matched to a gene. The CDR3 measures 15 amino acids from cysteine to phenylalanine. Only the CDR3 part of the read is kept: 45 bases, read in frame from the first base. From the germline V gene (reference sequence), CDR1 is LNHDA and CDR2 is SQIVND. Using the deep immunoSEQ assay, multiplex PCR amplified TCR CDR3 regions from genomic DNA. For each cell subset, the extracted genomic DNA was distributed evenly across all wells of several immunoSEQ 96-well plates, and each plate served as one replicate. For unsorted PBMC, roughly 330 ng genomic DNA, equal to tens of thousands of T cell genomes, was loaded into each replicate PCR. Unsorted PBMC genomic DNA was sequenced across ten immunoSEQ deep assay plates. Purified libraries were measured with a Qubit 3.0 fluorometer, size-checked on a Bioanalyzer 2100, and measured again with the KAPA Library Quantification kit. Each immunoSEQ 96-well plate was sequenced on its own single-read 150-cycle Illumina NextSeq 550 flow cell. The published analysis was carried out like this. Because the immunoSEQ output held only junctional sequences and lacked quality scores, the filtering could not match the filtering applied to full-length reads. Sequences were annotated with PyIR, a Python wrapper for IgBLAST v1.9, using IMGT germline references to assign V/J genes and CDR3. Reads with weak V/J assignments (E-value above 1e-6), missing CDR3, stop codons, out-of-frame junctions, or ambiguous translated residues were removed. V3J clonotypes were defined by identical inferred V gene, J gene, and CDR3 amino acid sequence. Percentage overlap between repertoires was calculated by dividing the number of shared unique clonotypes by the size of the smaller repertoire. Richness of each repertoire was evaluated using RTK rarefaction, the Chao1 estimator, and Recon v2.1 estimates of unobserved clonotypes. TCRdb retrieved this table from immuneACCESS and kept in-frame rearrangements only. Not all clones are present; in checked studies, unresolved V genes account for under half, and no reason is known for the remainder. V and J calls and clone size come straight from that table; D and trimming were deduced from the DNA. Within this sample are about 530,000 clones, with about 75% of them counted one time only. Of the sample, under 15% falls within the top ten clones.

The sequenced material came from PBMCs. The chain links TRBV19 with TRBJ2-1; 10 middle bases align to TRBD1. The receptor was derived from a woman in her thirties or forties in good health. Some clones in this sample may be carry-over from other donors' samples. The DNA sequence is as follows: TGTGCCGGTACCGACCGGGACAGGGGAGTCAATGAGCAGTTCTTC. Its protein reads: CAGTDRDRGVNEQFF.